What follows describes a single T cell receptor (beta chain). As yet, its antigen is unknown. The data originate from a study of T cell responses to AZD1222 COVID-19 vaccine. Germline CDR1 reads SGHVS; CDR2 reads FNYEAQ. The V end lost 5 bases, the J end lost 7 bases, and 14 bases lay between the germline ends. The CDR3 has 14 amino acids. Study observations and caveats: Reports indicate that nearly half of spike-specific TCRs are directed at unmutated variant regions. There were repertoire samples only from the period after the peak T cell response. Donors were chiefly white British, with a greater number of females, and clonal diversity was perhaps underestimated.

Measured with immunoSEQ multiplex PCR; TCRdb has only the in-frame clones, and not every one. The data show some 85,000 clones, around 90% seen once. The chain employs TRBV7-6 and TRBJ1-4; TRBD1 is a possible D gene (5 bases). This sequence originates from an adult in good health. The sample here was peripheral blood, taken on day 0 of AZD1222 vaccination. The CDR3: CASSPRGVGEKLFF. The DNA for the CDR3 is TGTGCCAGCAGCCCCCGGGGGGTCGGTGAAAAACTGTTTTTT.